Each of the 18 T cell receptor beta chains below was sequenced from the same sample in a study of blood T cell repertoires in COVID-19. Profiled with immunoSEQ multiplex PCR; TCRdb holds only in-frame clones, not every one. The sample contains about 75,000 clones, 80% to 90% of which appear only once. Sequencing was performed on peripheral blood. Receptor source: a woman aged 50 to 60 with acute or convalescent COVID-19.

This chain uses TRBV28 with TRBJ2-1; TRBD2 is a possible D gene (6 bases). The germline V gene encodes CDR1 MDHEN and CDR2 SYDVKM. The CDR3 totals 13 residues. Trimming cost V 6 bases and J 9 bases, with 15 bases left between them. This chain's CDR3 is CASRSGRKGEQFF. CDR3 nucleotides: TGTGCCAGCAGATCCGGGAGAAAGGGTGAGCAGTTCTTC.

V gene TRBV6-2 or TRBV6-3 combines with J gene TRBJ1-1, with a weak D call TRBD1 (6 bases). Germline loops: CDR1 MNHEY, CDR2 SVGEGT. V was pared by 6 bases and J by 0 bases, with 11 bases between. This CDR3 region has 14 residues. CDR3 nucleotides: TGTGCCAGCAGCCCGACAGGCATGAACACTGAAGCTTTCTTT. Amino acid sequence: CASSPTGMNTEAFF.

This chain uses TRBV11-1 with TRBJ2-7; a weak D match, TRBD2 (7 bases). Germline V gene lookup returns CDR1 SGHAT and CDR2 FQDESV (reference sequence). This CDR3 spans 15 amino acids. The V and J ends lost 4 bases and 6 bases respectively, with 19 bases between them. CDR3 coding DNA: TGTGCCAGCAGCTCCTGGAGGGGGAGGGCCACCGAGCAGTACTTC. It specifies CASSSWRGRATEQYF.

The chain carries TRBV2 and TRBJ1-2; TRBD1 matches 11 bases. V lost 6 bases to trimming and J lost 8 bases; unmatched junction nucleotides: 11. Germline V gene lookup returns CDR1 SNHLY and CDR2 FYNNEI. The length of the CDR3 is 15 residues. The CDR3 nucleotides are TGTGCCAGCAGCGAGAGCGGGACAGGGGGTCGAGGCTACACCTTC. It translates to CASSESGTGGRGYTF.

The gene calls are TRBV28 and TRBJ1-1; D not certain. This CDR3 has 13 residues. The germline V gene has CDR1 MDHEN and CDR2 SYDVKM. The V gene lost 6 bases and the J gene lost 2 bases, with 10 bases spanning the gap. CDR3 sequence: CASSVEANTEAFF. The CDR3 coding sequence is TGTGCCAGCAGCGTCGAAGCAAACACTGAAGCTTTCTTT.

The chain joins TRBV19 to TRBJ1-2; D gene uncertain. V dropped 10 bases and J dropped 4 bases, with 16 bases sitting between them. CDR1 and CDR2 from the germline V gene are LNHDA and SQIVND (reference sequence). This CDR3 has 13 residues. DNA for the CDR3: TGTGCCACCAGCCGGGGTATCGGCTATGGCTACACCTTC. It yields the protein CATSRGIGYGYTF.

The chain couples TRBV2 to TRBJ2-7; 8 bases map to TRBD2. Germline lookup yields CDR1 SNHLY and CDR2 FYNNEI. After removal of 6 bases from V and 0 bases from J, the junction contained 7 bases not matched to a gene. The CDR3 loop spans 15 amino acids. CDR3 protein: CASRELAASSYEQYF. Here the CDR3 DNA reads TGTGCCAGCAGAGAACTAGCGGCGAGCTCCTACGAGCAGTACTTC.

Notes on this clone: Other DNA variants within this sample encode the same CDR3. The J gene is TRBJ2-5, the V gene TRBV5-1; D is unclear. Deletions cut 2 bases from V and 2 bases from J, with 7 bases between. Germline assignment: CDR1 SGHRS and CDR2 YFSETQ. The CDR3 is 13 residues long. CDR3 in DNA: TGCGCCAGCAGCTTCGAGAAGCAAGAGACCCAGTACTTC. It is translated as CASSFEKQETQYF.

This clone was seen just once. This chain connects TRBV5-4 to TRBJ2-7; 9 bases agree with TRBD1. CDR3 size: 15 residues. V dropped 4 bases and J dropped 4; count of bases not matched to a gene: 9. Germline loops: CDR1 SGHNT, CDR2 YYREEE (reference sequence). This CDR3 is CASSDTGTGPYEQYF. CDR3 sequence (DNA): TGTGCCAGCAGCGACACCGGGACAGGGCCGTACGAGCAGTACTTC.

This chain joins TRBV7-9 and TRBJ2-7; 10 positions agree with TRBD2. The germline V gene encodes CDR1 SEHNR and CDR2 FQNEAQ (reference sequence). CDR3 length: 15 residues. Trimming removed 5 bases from V and 3 bases from J; junction bases left unmatched: 7. The CDR3 DNA follows: TGTGCCAGCAGCACTTATAGCGGGAGGTACTACGAGCAGTACTTC. Encoded protein: CASSTYSGRYYEQYF.

J is TRBJ2-6 and V is TRBV5-1; 11 bases align to TRBD1. CDR3 length: 18 amino acids. V was clipped by 0 bases and J by 4 bases; unmatched bases: 6. Germline V CDR1 and CDR2: SGHRS, YFSETQ. CDR3 coding DNA: TGCGCCAGCAGCTTGGATGGGACAGGGGGGCCGGGGGCCAACGTCCTGACTTTC. This encodes CASSLDGTGGPGANVLTF.

This clone has just one count. The rearrangement links TRBV30 to TRBJ2-3; D is possibly TRBD1 (5 bases). V shed 0 bases and J shed 2 bases, with 9 bases lying between them. The V gene's germline CDR1 is GTSNPN and CDR2 SVGIG (reference sequence). The CDR3 is 14 residues long. This CDR3 is CAWSVGQFTDTQYF. The DNA of the CDR3 is TGTGCCTGGAGTGTGGGGCAGTTCACAGATACGCAGTATTTT.

The CDR3 DNA follows: TGTGCCAGCTCACCAGTAGGGGGACAGGGGGTATTTGAGCAGTACTTC. It specifies CASSPVGGQGVFEQYF. This sequence joins TRBV18 and TRBJ2-7; 11 bases map to TRBD1. The CDR3 covers 16 residues. Germline assignment: CDR1 KGHSH and CDR2 LQKENI. Unmatched junction bases numbered 10, after V lost 2 bases and J lost 7 bases.

The chain's CDR3 is CASRLAGVDGELFF. DNA of the CDR3: TGTGCCAGCAGACTAGCGGGAGTGGACGGGGAGCTGTTTTTT. The V call is TRBV7-3, the J call TRBJ2-2; 11 nucleotides match TRBD2. The CDR3 consists of 14 residues. With 6 bases clipped from V and 7 bases from J, the junction kept 4 bases outside the gene matches. CDR1 SGHTA and CDR2 FQGTGA come from the germline V gene.

The genes are TRBV5-8 and TRBJ1-1; D not resolved. The CDR3 is 11 residues long. CDR1 and CDR2 from the germline V gene are SGHTS and YDEGEE. V dropped 2 bases and J dropped 10 bases, with 9 bases sitting between them. The CDR3 DNA is TGTGCCAGCAGCTTTTGGGCCGGAGCTTTCTTT. Amino acid sequence: CASSFWAGAFF.

This clone appeared a single time. The chain is built from TRBV6-1 and TRBJ2-7; unclear D gene. The V end was cut by 2 bases, the J end by 0 bases, with 8 bases between. Germline V lookup: CDR1 MNHNS, CDR2 SASEGT. The CDR3 contains 14 residues. This CDR3 is CASSESGFSYEQYF. Written as DNA, the CDR3 is TGTGCCAGCAGTGAATCCGGGTTCTCCTACGAGCAGTACTTC.

The genes are TRBV19 and TRBJ2-1, with TRBD1 matching over 7 bases. The V gene's germline CDR1 is LNHDA and CDR2 SQIVND (reference sequence). This CDR3 contains 15 residues. Germline trimming cut 7 bases from V and 8 bases from J; bases unmatched to any gene: 14. Here the CDR3 reads CASTLGTNRGHEQFF. Written as DNA, the CDR3 is TGTGCCAGTACCCTAGGGACAAACAGGGGCCATGAGCAGTTCTTC.

This chain uses TRBV18 with TRBJ1-6; no clear D gene. V was pared by 2 bases and J by 3 bases, with 8 bases between. The CDR3 consists of 15 residues. Germline CDR1 KGHSH, CDR2 LQKENI. This chain's CDR3 is CASSPGGGYNSPLHF. The CDR3 nucleotides are TGTGCCAGCTCACCAGGCGGTGGCTATAATTCACCCCTCCACTTT.